This entry features one TCR beta chain sequence. The antigen is unknown. The CDR3 is 16 amino acids. Germline values: CDR1 SNHLY, CDR2 FYNNEI. Libraries were UMI-labeled 5' RACE TRB cDNA. TCRdb processed the 5' RACE reads again and assigns one entry to each CDR3 protein, with no DNA. The table counts some 120,000 distinct CDR3 sequences; around 0.36% lies in the top ten. This sample is drawn from a study of CXCR3-negative and CXCR3-positive naive CD8 T cells. Study in general: Summed over all libraries, TRB reads came to around 130 million, with about 1.5 +/- 0.3 million per library. Study-level findings and limits: The study found more hydrophobic TRB CDR3s in CXCR3-positive naive cells than in CXCR3-negative naive cells. Comparably high diversity marked both naive subsets, whereas memory CD8+ cells had much lower diversity. TRB CDR3 properties served as the basis for inferring TCR strength, and surface CD5 was comparable between naive subsets.

The chain has TRBV2 and TRBJ2-7; the TCRdb call, TRBD1, lacks DNA for checking. The TCR originated in a human donor in good health. Some clones in this sample may be carry-over from other donors' samples. Source material: naive CXCR3+ CD8+ T cells from blood. Subset reported: CD45RO-CCR7+CD27+CD95- naive CD8+ T cells expressing CXCR3 (TNR3+). This CDR3 is CASSEKIWGQSYEQYF.